This entry is about one T cell receptor beta chain. Its antigen is unknown. No much larger clone is present one base from it, and per-base qualities are unavailable. The source of the sample is a study of CD8+ T cells in alopecia areata (dated by TCRdb to between 2018 and 2020). About the full investigation: To study T cell clonal expansion in alopecia areata, the researchers applied high-throughput TCRbeta sequencing to both the C3H/HeJ mouse model and human patients. On the human side, TCRbeta sequencing was run on scalp tissue and on sorted CD4+ and CD8+ peripheral blood T cells from healthy controls and from alopecia areata patients with either patchy or totalis/universalis disease. Scalp clonality was compared among normal scalp (n=4), patchy alopecia areata scalp (n=8), and alopecia totalis/universalis scalp (n=8). RNA came from the PAXgene miRNA kit for fixed scalp, the miRNeasy kit for PBMCs, and the RNeasy kit for mouse skin. TCRbeta CDR3 regions were amplified by immunoSEQ multiplex PCR with 35 Vbeta forward and 13 Jbeta reverse primers.

Relative to germline, V is 0 bases shorter and J is 2 bases shorter, with 12 bases between their ends. CDR1 and CDR2, per the germline V gene, are SNHLY and FYNNEI. The cysteine opens and the phenylalanine closes a CDR3 of 16 amino acids. The only DNA kept is the CDR3, 48 bases in frame from the first base. Library preparation was by the immunoSEQ multiplex PCR assay. RNA was extracted from all samples and reverse transcribed into cDNA as template for TCR sequencing. SuperScript III was used for first-strand cDNA synthesis, primed with a 2:1 mix of oligo-dT and random hexamers. A synthetic immune receptor repertoire was used to gauge amplification bias, and whatever bias remained was removed computationally. The original pipeline was this. Raw reads were preprocessed for error removal, and CDR3 was defined according to IMGT conventions as running from the conserved cysteine to phenylalanine. Clonality was computed as 1 minus the Shannon entropy, with the entropy normalized by log2 of the number of productive unique TCRs. Whether scalp clones were CD4 or CD8 was inferred by matching scalp TCRbeta sequences against CD4 and CD8 repertoires sorted from blood. Here the immuneACCESS table is served through TCRdb, limited to in-frame sequences with V and J called. Missing clones are a known gap in these copies; in checked studies unresolved V genes cover under half, and the rest lacks a known reason. Clonal size and the V and J genes are those of that table, whereas D and trimming came from the DNA. A total of over 150,000 clones appear in this sample, roughly 50% of them only once. Together, the top ten hold roughly 5.3% of the sample.

PBMCs were isolated by density centrifugation and stained for CD3, CD4 and CD8, after which CD4+ and CD8+ T cells were sorted on a FACSAria. Unaffected controls provided scalp biopsies and blood samples. The study at large found these results: Shared TCR sequences between patients were less evident than in mice, which may be partly attributable to HLA diversity in the patient population. Compared with normal scalp, lesional scalp, particularly in alopecia totalis/universalis, had higher clonality and more expanded CD8+ clones, which suggests antigenic drive. Unlike mouse skin, where gammadelta T cells dominate, normal human skin contains resident alphabeta T cells that get sequenced too, which complicates analysis of the scalp TCR repertoire.

This sequence was found in a human donor in good health. Input material: CD8+ T cells sorted from blood. The V gene is TRBV2 and the J gene is TRBJ2-3, and possibly TRBD1, on 5 matching bases. Read as DNA, the sequence is TGTGCCAGCAGTGAAGCGAAGGGGCCCTTCACAGATACGCAGTATTTT. Translated, this gives CASSEAKGPFTDTQYF.